The 2 T cell receptor beta chains below come from one sample, sequenced in a study of blood T cell repertoires in COVID-19. TCRdb's copy holds only in-frame clones and misses some; the assay was immunoSEQ multiplex PCR. In the table there are 100,000 to 150,000 clones, around nine tenths of which are singletons. Sample: peripheral blood. These receptors were collected from an older woman with COVID-19, enrolled during active disease.

The chain uses TRBV5-5 and TRBJ2-3, with TRBD1 identical over 10 bases. With V trimmed by 3 bases and J by 4 bases, 5 bases remained unmatched. This CDR3 has 15 residues. CDR1 and CDR2 from the germline V gene are SGHKS and YYEKEE (reference sequence). This CDR3 is CASSSQTGGPDTQYF. The CDR3 coding sequence is TGTGCCAGCAGCTCGCAGACAGGGGGCCCAGATACGCAGTATTTT.

The rearrangement joins TRBV10-3 to TRBJ2-2, with D possibly matching TRBD1 (5 bases). Germline lookup yields CDR1 ENHRY and CDR2 SYGVKD. With 4 bases removed from V and 6 bases from J, the gap between germline ends came to 12 bases. The CDR3 is 14 amino acids. CDR3 amino acids: CAISVGHPSGELFF. Written as DNA, the CDR3 is TGTGCCATCAGTGTTGGACACCCCTCCGGGGAGCTGTTTTTT.